The 22 T cell receptor beta chains in this list originate from one sample, sequenced in a study of CD8 T cells in ankylosing spondylitis. In TCRdb, the 5' RACE reads were re-called with MiXCR into one record per CDR3 protein. The sample consists of about 140,000 distinct CDR3 sequences, approximately 7.3% of them appearing once. Sequencing used blood, either unsorted or a sorted T cell fraction (not recorded which). Every receptor here comes from a female donor with ankylosing spondylitis or in good health (not recorded which).

This clonotype has ten or more counts. V is TRBV5-1 and J is TRBJ2-5; D is possibly TRBD2 (6 bases). The germline CDR1 and CDR2 sequences are SGHRS and YFSETQ. This CDR3 has 15 amino acids. V gave up 2 bases and J gave up 2 bases, with 13 bases separating them. In DNA form, the CDR3 reads TGCGCCAGCAGCTTCGGGACTCAAGTTCAAGAGACCCAGTACTTC. Translating gives CASSFGTQVQETQYF.

This clonotype was picked up many times. CDR3 in DNA: TGCAGTGCTAGAGATCGGGGGGTCGGAGCGGGGGGAAGAGCAGATACGCAGTATTTT. Translating it yields CSARDRGVGAGGRADTQYF. This rearrangement joins TRBV20-1 to TRBJ2-3, with TRBD2 identical over 9 bases. V shed 0 bases, J shed 4 bases, and the junction held 17 bases outside the gene matches. The CDR3 sequence is 19 residues long. Germline CDR1 and CDR2: DFQATT and SNEGSKA (reference sequence).

V usage is TRBV12-3 or TRBV12-4 and J usage is TRBJ2-1; 9 bases fit TRBD1. Trimming at V came to 7 bases and at J to 6 bases, leaving 13 bases not matched to a gene. The CDR3 consists of 16 residues. The CDR3: CASTFSGQGSVNEQFF. The CDR3, as DNA: TGTGCCAGCACCTTCTCCGGACAGGGGTCTGTCAATGAGCAGTTCTTC.

This clonotype has a count of ten or more. The rearrangement uses TRBV7-2 and TRBJ2-5, with 10 nucleotides matching TRBD1. The V gene end was trimmed by 5 bases and the J gene end by 5 bases; junction bases not matched to a gene: 5. CDR3 size: 14 residues. Germline lookup yields CDR1 SGHTA and CDR2 FQGNSA. Written as DNA, the CDR3 is TGTGCCAGCAGCGTCGACAGGGGGCGGGAGACCCAGTACTTC. It encodes CASSVDRGRETQYF.

This clonotype was recorded at least ten times. In DNA, the CDR3 is TGCGCCAGCAGACCCATACAGGGGTGGACTGAAGCTTTCTTT. It codes for CASRPIQGWTEAFF. The chain couples TRBV5-1 to TRBJ1-1; 7 bases are a match to TRBD1. The CDR3 runs to 14 residues. The V gene's germline CDR1 is SGHRS and CDR2 YFSETQ. The V segment lost 5 bases and the J segment 5 bases; nucleotides outside the gene matches: 9.

The sample holds many counts of this clonotype. DNA for the CDR3: TGTGCCAGCAGCCCAATCCGGGGGGCGTATACAGATACGCAGTATTTT. Its translation is CASSPIRGAYTDTQYF. The rearrangement links TRBV3-1 to TRBJ2-3, with D perhaps matching TRBD2 (7 bases). This CDR3 has 16 amino acids. Germline V gives CDR1 LGHDT, CDR2 YNNKEL (reference sequence). The ends were cut back, 4 bases at V and 3 bases at J, with 17 bases in the middle.

This clonotype was seen ten or more times. The rearrangement uses TRBV5-1 and TRBJ2-1; 10 bases agree with TRBD1. CDR1 and CDR2 (germline): SGHRS, YFSETQ. The CDR3 consists of 15 residues. V trimming: 4 bases; J trimming: 2 bases; junction bases outside the gene matches: 3. In nucleotides, the CDR3 is TGCGCCAGCAGCCTCGACAGGGGGCCCTACAATGAGCAGTTCTTC. Its protein product is CASSLDRGPYNEQFF.

This clonotype has at least ten counts. This chain connects TRBV5-5 to TRBJ2-2; D is ambiguous. The germline V gene has CDR1 SGHKS and CDR2 YYEKEE (reference sequence). The V gene lost 0 bases and the J gene lost 2 bases, with 11 bases spanning the gap. This CDR3 contains 16 residues. The CDR3 DNA follows: TGTGCCAGCAGCTTGGAGGTGGCAACCAACACCGGGGAGCTGTTTTTT. This gives the protein CASSLEVATNTGELFF.

This clonotype was counted many times. The chain couples TRBV28 to TRBJ1-2, with D uncertain. The germline CDR1 and CDR2 sequences are MDHEN and SYDVKM. There are 14 residues in the CDR3. The V gene lost 4 bases and the J gene lost 0 bases, with 9 bases spanning the gap. CDR3 nucleotide sequence: TGTGCCAGCAGTTCCATGCGGGCTAACTATGGCTACACCTTC. It specifies CASSSMRANYGYTF.

In its sample, this clonotype was seen a few times. This chain connects TRBV7-2 to TRBJ1-6, with no clear D. Trimming stripped 5 bases from V and 6 bases from J, with 11 bases between. Germline V lookup: CDR1 SGHTA, CDR2 FQGNSA. The CDR3 contains 14 residues. CDR3 bases: TGTGCCAGCAGCCCCCGGGCCGTTAATTCACCCCTCCACTTT. It is translated as CASSPRAVNSPLHF.

Regarding this clonotype: A clone one base away is much larger, so this may be a read error. The J gene is TRBJ2-3, the V gene TRBV20-1; the D gene is possibly TRBD2 (6 bases). V was shortened by 4 bases and J by 0 bases, with 11 bases between the two germline ends. This CDR3 is built from 14 residues. Germline loops: CDR1 DFQATT, CDR2 SNEGSKA (reference sequence). CDR3 in DNA: TGCAGTGCTACCGGACTATTTAGCACAGATACGCAGTATTTT. It codes for CSATGLFSTDTQYF.

This clonotype has a count of ten or more. The V and J genes are TRBV3-1 and TRBJ2-1, with D perhaps matching TRBD2 (5 bases). V was cut by 0 bases and J by 4 bases, with 10 bases left in between. CDR3 length: 15 amino acids. Per the germline V gene, CDR1 is LGHDT and CDR2 is YNNKEL (reference sequence). The CDR3 reads CASSQERTRYNEQFF. The CDR3 region has the DNA TGTGCCAGCAGCCAAGAGAGAACTAGGTACAATGAGCAGTTCTTC.

This clonotype was picked up many times. This sequence joins TRBV6-2 or TRBV6-3 and TRBJ1-2; D may be TRBD1 (5 bases). The CDR3 runs to 12 residues. V dropped 6 bases and J dropped 8 bases, with 13 bases sitting between them. Germline lookup yields CDR1 MNHEY and CDR2 SVGEGT. CDR3 protein: CASRDGTTGYTF. CDR3 nucleotide sequence: TGTGCCAGCAGGGACGGGACGACCGGCTACACCTTC.

This clonotype showed up many times. V and J are TRBV30 and TRBJ1-1, with 9 bases matching TRBD1. V dropped 3 bases and J dropped 6; count of bases not matched to a gene: 8. The CDR3 spans 14 residues. Germline CDR1 and CDR2: GTSNPN and SVGIG (reference sequence). The CDR3 sequence: CAWSIGTGLPEAFF. Here the CDR3 DNA reads TGTGCCTGGAGCATCGGGACAGGGTTGCCTGAAGCTTTCTTT.

This clonotype was recorded many times. This chain links TRBV5-1 with TRBJ1-1; D is uncertain. Germline-derived CDR1 and CDR2 are SGHRS and YFSETQ. The V gene lost 4 bases and the J gene lost 3 bases, with 10 bases spanning the gap. The CDR3 is made up of 13 amino acids. The DNA of the CDR3 is TGCGCCAGCAGCCCCATGGGTTACACTGAAGCTTTCTTT. Amino acid sequence: CASSPMGYTEAFF. The variable domain in full, completed from reference TRBV5-1 and TRBJ1-1, reads KAGVTQTPRYLIKTRGQQVTLSCSPISGHRSVSWYQQTPGQGLQFLFEYFSETQRNKGNFPGRFSGRQFSNSRSEMNVSTLELGDSALYLCASSPMGYTEAFFGQGTRLTVV.

This clonotype was counted at least ten times. A much larger clonotype is one base distant, so this may be a read error. V and J are TRBV3-1 and TRBJ2-5; D is undetermined. The CDR3 has 12 residues. The germline V gene has CDR1 LGHDT and CDR2 YNNKEL (reference sequence). Trimming removed 3 bases from V and 2 bases from J, with 4 bases in between. The CDR3 coding sequence is TGTGCCAGCAGCCACCTACAAGAGACCCAGTACTTC. It specifies CASSHLQETQYF.

This clonotype was observed many times. V and J are TRBV20-1 and TRBJ1-2; 8 nucleotides agree with TRBD1. CDR1 is DFQATT, CDR2 SNEGSKA, per germline (reference sequence). The trim removed 3 bases at V and 12 bases at J, leaving 6 bases unmatched. The CDR3 is 11 residues long. The CDR3 DNA sequence: TGCAGTGCTAGTCTGGACAGGGCGAACACCTTC. It is translated as CSASLDRANTF.

In this sample, this clonotype turned up many times. This rearrangement joins TRBV7-2 to TRBJ2-7, with a possible D match to TRBD2 (5 bases). The V end was cut by 5 bases, the J end by 1 base, with 12 bases between. The CDR3 totals 14 residues. The germline CDR1 and CDR2 sequences are SGHTA and FQGNSA. CDR3 nucleotides: TGTGCCAGCAGCCCGAACCGGGAATCCTACGAGCAGTACTTC. Translated, it gives CASSPNRESYEQYF.

This clonotype was detected many times. V and J are TRBV4-1 and TRBJ2-3; D is perhaps TRBD2 (5 bases). The CDR3 runs to 18 residues. Trimming pared 1 base from V and 1 base from J, leaving 18 bases between. Germline CDR1 MGHRA, CDR2 YSYEKL. CDR3 coding DNA: TGCGCCAGCAGCCAAGGAGTTTCGGGTGGAGGTGGCACAGATACGCAGTATTTT. Protein product: CASSQGVSGGGGTDTQYF.

This clonotype was counted at least ten times. The rearrangement links TRBV7-8 to TRBJ1-4; 8 positions match TRBD1. The germline gives CDR1 SGHVS, CDR2 FQNEAQ. V lost 1 base, J lost 7 bases, and 2 bases stayed unmatched. The CDR3 covers 14 residues. The CDR3 DNA is TGTGCCAGCAGCTTAGGGACAGGGCGTGAAAAACTGTTTTTT. Amino acid sequence: CASSLGTGREKLFF. Full variable domain (rest looked up from reference TRBV7-8 and TRBJ1-4): GAGVSQSPRYKVAKRGQDVALRCDPISGHVSLFWYQQALGQGPEFLTYFQNEAQLDKSGLPSDRFFAERPEGSVSTLKIQRTQQEDSAVYLCASSLGTGREKLFFGSGTQLSVL.

The sample holds a few counts of this clonotype. As DNA, the CDR3 is TGTGCCAGCAGCCCCTCCGAGCCGCGGGGGGGTTACAATGAGCAGTTCTTC. This codes for CASSPSEPRGGYNEQFF. The rearrangement links TRBV7-8 to TRBJ2-1; 9 bases are a match to TRBD2. Germline loops: CDR1 SGHVS, CDR2 FQNEAQ. With 5 bases clipped from V and 4 bases from J, the junction kept 12 bases outside the gene matches. There are 17 residues in the CDR3.

This clonotype was counted ten times or more. The chain links TRBV20-1 to TRBJ2-2, with unresolved D. Per the germline V gene, CDR1 is DFQATT and CDR2 is SNEGSKA (reference sequence). This CDR3 has 14 amino acids. V lost 0 bases and J lost 2, with 7 bases in between. The CDR3 sequence: CSARDSGNTGELFF. Here the CDR3 DNA reads TGCAGTGCTAGAGATTCCGGAAACACCGGGGAGCTGTTTTTT.